The 8 T cell receptor beta chains given below trace back to one sample, sequenced in a study of CD8 T cells in ankylosing spondylitis. TCRdb reprocessed the 5' RACE reads via MiXCR and lists one record per CDR3 protein. The sample has 200,000 to 300,000 distinct CDR3 sequences, roughly 25% seen once. Sequenced: blood, either unsorted or a sorted T cell fraction (not recorded which). The source of these receptors is a male donor with ankylosing spondylitis or in good health (not recorded which).

The chain has TRBV6-4 and TRBJ2-3; no clear D. The CDR3 has 13 residues. CDR1 and CDR2 from the germline V gene are MRHNA and SNTAGT. V was clipped by 3 bases and J by 5 bases, with 9 bases between them. CDR3 sequence reads: CASSDGLKDTQYF. Here the CDR3 DNA reads TGTGCCAGCAGTGATGGGCTGAAAGATACGCAGTATTTT.

J is TRBJ1-6 and V is TRBV6-5, with 7 positions matching TRBD1. The CDR3 has 15 residues. Unmatched junction bases numbered 4, after V lost 0 bases and J lost 8 bases. Germline V gene sequence: CDR1 MNHEY, CDR2 SVGAGI. The CDR3 nucleotides are TGTGCCAGCAGTTACTCGGGGACAGTATATTCACCCCTCCACTTT. This sequence encodes CASSYSGTVYSPLHF.

The chain links TRBV10-3 to TRBJ2-5; D not resolved. The CDR3 length is 14 residues. Per the germline V gene, CDR1 is ENHRY and CDR2 is SYGVKD. V was cut by 3 bases and J by 4 bases, with 12 bases left in between. CDR3 nucleotide sequence: TGTGCCATCAGTGAAAACGGCATGGGAGAGACCCAGTACTTC. Translated: CAISENGMGETQYF.

The chain carries TRBV7-8 and TRBJ2-1; D perhaps matches TRBD1 (5 bases). The CDR3 totals 13 residues. The V end was cut by 11 bases, the J end by 6 bases, with 17 bases between. Germline values: CDR1 SGHVS, CDR2 FQNEAQ. CDR3 nucleotide sequence: TGTGCCGTAGGCCGGGCAAGGGGCAATGAGCAGTTCTTC. Encoded protein: CAVGRARGNEQFF.

This clonotype was recorded at least ten times. J is TRBJ2-7 and V is TRBV3-1, with 14 bases matching TRBD2. The CDR3 totals 16 residues. The germline V gene encodes CDR1 LGHDT and CDR2 YNNKEL (reference sequence). V trimming: 5 bases; J trimming: 2 bases; junction bases outside the gene matches: 5. CDR3 residues: CASSSRTSGGTYEQYF. The CDR3 DNA follows: TGTGCCAGCAGCTCCCGGACTAGCGGGGGGACCTACGAGCAGTACTTC.

The chain uses TRBV7-6 and TRBJ2-1; 8 bases agree with TRBD2. This CDR3 has 14 amino acids. Germline lookup yields CDR1 SGHVS and CDR2 FNYEAQ. V lost 5 bases and J lost 4; bases outside the gene matches: 4. CDR3 region: CASSRGGGYNEQFF. Written as DNA, the CDR3 is TGTGCCAGCAGCCGTGGCGGGGGGTACAATGAGCAGTTCTTC.

J is TRBJ2-2 and V is TRBV20-1; D is perhaps TRBD2 (5 bases). The germline gives CDR1 DFQATT, CDR2 SNEGSKA (reference sequence). The CDR3 runs 15 residues. The V end was cut by 2 bases, the J end by 1 base, with 11 bases between. CDR3 protein: CSARKGLLNTGELFF. The CDR3 nucleotides read TGCAGTGCTAGAAAAGGACTCTTGAACACCGGGGAGCTGTTTTTT.

This sequence joins TRBV11-1 and TRBJ2-1; 10 bases are a match to TRBD1. From germline, CDR1 is SGHAT and CDR2 FQDESV (reference sequence). This CDR3 comprises 16 residues. The ends lost 3 bases at V and 8 bases at J; junction bases unmatched: 10. CDR3 loop: CASSLTPGTGVHEQFF. In DNA, the CDR3 is TGTGCCAGCAGCTTGACACCCGGGACAGGGGTCCATGAGCAGTTCTTC.